This T cell receptor beta chain was sequenced during a study of blood T cell repertoires in COVID-19. Overall study: Acute and convalescent COVID-19 samples came from the United States, Italy and Spain.

TCRdb keeps only in-frame clones here, not all; method: immunoSEQ multiplex PCR. The table has approximately 170,000 clones, about four fifths seen once; the top ten hold under 4%. This CDR3 spans 15 amino acids. From germline, CDR1 is SGHVS and CDR2 FQNEAQ. Trimming pared 2 bases from V and 8 bases from J, leaving 18 bases between. Recruits, aged about 18 to 95 years, lived in roughly 22 US areas. Donors were grouped by their self-reported clinical history. The sequence was obtained from a woman under 40 who had recovered from COVID-19. This sequence joins TRBV7-8 and TRBJ1-1, with TRBD1 as a possible D gene (5 bases). Material: PBMCs or T cells enriched from blood (not recorded which). The CDR3 loop reads CASSLMAGGGVEAFF. The DNA of the CDR3 is TGTGCCAGCAGCTTAATGGCGGGGGGTGGTGTCGAAGCTTTCTTT.